Given below is one TCR beta chain in context. No antigen is known for it. The record has no base qualities; no much larger clone is one base away. The CDR3 starts with the cysteine, ends with the phenylalanine, and has 18 residues. The sequence is cut down to CDR3 DNA, 54 bases in frame from base 1. Trimming at the junction amounts to 0 bases on V and 4 bases on J, and the germline ends lie 18 bases apart. Per the germline V gene, KGHSH is the CDR1 and LQKENI is the CDR2. The trial excluded patients who had a history of autoimmune disease or were on systemic immunosuppression. Peripheral blood for TCR sequencing was collected from all dose cohorts at baseline, on cycle 4 day 1, and on cycle 7 day 1. Samples were obtained from an open-label, multicenter, first-in-human phase I dose-escalation trial of ivuxolimab. Adults with locally advanced or metastatic head and neck squamous cell, hepatocellular, melanoma or renal cell carcinoma were enrolled in the trial. CD4+ and CD8+ T cells were sorted separately from peripheral blood before TCR sequencing.

This sample is part of a study of OX40 agonist ivuxolimab in advanced cancers. With regard to the full study: Ivuxolimab, which targeted the costimulatory receptor OX40 (CD134), was an agonistic, fully human IgG2 monoclonal antibody. Of the roughly 51 patients in dose escalation, about 20 had hepatocellular carcinoma, some 15 had melanoma, 9 had renal cell carcinoma and 9 had head and neck cancer. Prior anti-PD-1, anti-PD-L1 or anti-CTLA-4 therapy was permitted, and approximately 40% of dose-escalation patients had received checkpoint inhibitors. The point of sequencing TCRbeta in the periphery was to test whether ivuxolimab changed TCR sequence diversity and drove clonal T-cell expansion. Three dose-escalation patients achieved partial responses, one with hepatocellular carcinoma and two with cutaneous melanoma. In the dose-escalation cohort, about four fifths of patients were male, and the mean age was roughly 60 years with a range of roughly 20 to 80. The paper covers the monotherapy dose-escalation part of the phase I ivuxolimab trial, which included N ≈ 57 patients. Intravenous ivuxolimab was administered to patients every 2 weeks at six dose levels: 0.01, 0.1, 0.3, 1.5, 3 and 10 mg/kg. General study outcomes and caveats: On average, CD8+ T cells showed more expanded clones than CD4+ T cells after ivuxolimab. In partial responders in the 0.1-3.0 mg/kg groups, normalized peripheral clonal expansion was found to be among the lowest, especially among CD8+ T cells. Low levels of normalized T-cell clonal expansion were also shown by some nonresponding patients. Which antigens the clonally expanded peripheral T cells were specific for was not determined. At doses from 0.1 to 3.0 mg/kg, clonal expansion was seen in both CD4+ and CD8+ blood T cells between baseline and week 6.

For sequencing of the TCRbeta CDR3 region, genomic DNA was extracted from the sorted cells. The immunoSEQ Assay was used for sequencing of TCRbeta CDR3 regions. This immuneACCESS table, as held by TCRdb, lists in-frame sequences with V and J called but not all clones. Of the missing ones, under half trace to an unresolved V gene in checked studies; the others have no known cause. Here the sample has approximately 47,000 clones; approximately 86% occur a single time. Less than 2.5% of the sample belongs to the ten largest clones. The receptor comes from an adult with an advanced solid tumor such as melanoma, head and neck, liver or kidney cancer. The chain is encoded by TRBV18 joined to TRBJ2-2; the D segment could be TRBD1, given 5 matching bases. This material consisted of CD4+ or CD8+ T cells sorted from blood, taken in a trial of the OX40 agonist ivuxolimab. CDR3 region: CASSPPKGALSLTGELFF. The nucleotides are TGTGCCAGCTCACCACCGAAAGGGGCGCTAAGTCTCACCGGGGAGCTGTTTTTT.